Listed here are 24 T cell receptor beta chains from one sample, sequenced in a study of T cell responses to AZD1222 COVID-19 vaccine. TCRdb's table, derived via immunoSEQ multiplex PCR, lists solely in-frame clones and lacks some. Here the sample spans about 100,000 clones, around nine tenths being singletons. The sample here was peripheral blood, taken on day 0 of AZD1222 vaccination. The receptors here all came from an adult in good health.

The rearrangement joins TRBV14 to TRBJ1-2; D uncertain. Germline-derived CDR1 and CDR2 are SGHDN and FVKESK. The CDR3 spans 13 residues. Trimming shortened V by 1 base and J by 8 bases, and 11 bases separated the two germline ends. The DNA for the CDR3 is TGTGCCAGCAGCCAAGTGTCTTATGGCGGCTACACCTTC. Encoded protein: CASSQVSYGGYTF. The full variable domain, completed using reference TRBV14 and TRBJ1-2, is EAGVTQFPSHSVIEKGQTVTLRCDPISGHDNLYWYRRVMGKEIKFLLHFVKESKQDESGMPNNRFLAERTGGTYSTLKVQPAELEDSGVYFCASSQVSYGGYTFGSGTRLTVV.

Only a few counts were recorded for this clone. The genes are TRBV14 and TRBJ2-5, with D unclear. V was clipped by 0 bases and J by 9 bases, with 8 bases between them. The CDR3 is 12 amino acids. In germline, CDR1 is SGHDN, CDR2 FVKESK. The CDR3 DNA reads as TGTGCCAGCAGCCAAGATCGAGGACCCCAGTACTTC. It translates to CASSQDRGPQYF. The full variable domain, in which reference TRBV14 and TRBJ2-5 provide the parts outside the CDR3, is EAGVTQFPSHSVIEKGQTVTLRCDPISGHDNLYWYRRVMGKEIKFLLHFVKESKQDESGMPNNRFLAERTGGTYSTLKVQPAELEDSGVYFCASSQDRGPQYFGPGTRLLVL.

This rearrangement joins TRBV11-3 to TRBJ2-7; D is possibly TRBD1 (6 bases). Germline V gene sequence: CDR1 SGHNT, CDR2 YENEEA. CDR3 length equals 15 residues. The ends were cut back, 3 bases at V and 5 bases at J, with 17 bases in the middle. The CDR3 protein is CASSFPWQGHHEQYF. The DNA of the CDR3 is TGTGCCAGCAGCTTCCCATGGCAGGGACACCACGAGCAGTACTTC.

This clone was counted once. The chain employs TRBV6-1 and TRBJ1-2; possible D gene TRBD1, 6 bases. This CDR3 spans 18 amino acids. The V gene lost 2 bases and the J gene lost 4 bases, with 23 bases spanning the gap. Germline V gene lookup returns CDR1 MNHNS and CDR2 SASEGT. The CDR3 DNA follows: TGTGCCAGCAGTGAAAGGGTTGTTACAGGGAGAAGGAGCTATGGCTACACCTTC. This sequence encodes CASSERVVTGRRSYGYTF.

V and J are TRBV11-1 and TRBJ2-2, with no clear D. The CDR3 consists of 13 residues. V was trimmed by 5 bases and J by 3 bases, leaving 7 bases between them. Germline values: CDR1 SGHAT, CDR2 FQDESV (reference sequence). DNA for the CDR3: TGTGCCAGCAGCCCCCAGGACACCGGGGAGCTGTTTTTT. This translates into CASSPQDTGELFF. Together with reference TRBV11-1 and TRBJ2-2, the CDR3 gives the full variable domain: EAEVAQSPRYKITEKSQAVAFWCDPISGHATLYWYRQILGQGPELLVQFQDESVVDDSQLPKDRFSAERLKGVDSTLKIQPAELGDSAMYLCASSPQDTGELFFGEGSRLTVL.

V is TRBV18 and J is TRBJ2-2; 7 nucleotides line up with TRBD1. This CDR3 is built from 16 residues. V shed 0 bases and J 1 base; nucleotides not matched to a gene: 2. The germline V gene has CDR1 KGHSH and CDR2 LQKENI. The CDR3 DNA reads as TGTGCCAGCTCACCACCGCCAGGGGGGAACACCGGGGAGCTGTTTTTT. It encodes CASSPPPGGNTGELFF.

DNA for the CDR3: TGTGCCAGCAGAGGCCACACCGGGAACATTCAGTACTTC. As protein: CASRGHTGNIQYF. The chain has TRBV6-5 and TRBJ2-4, with D unresolved. V was trimmed by 6 bases and J by 7 bases, leaving 13 bases between them. The germline gives CDR1 MNHEY, CDR2 SVGAGI. The CDR3 contains 13 residues.

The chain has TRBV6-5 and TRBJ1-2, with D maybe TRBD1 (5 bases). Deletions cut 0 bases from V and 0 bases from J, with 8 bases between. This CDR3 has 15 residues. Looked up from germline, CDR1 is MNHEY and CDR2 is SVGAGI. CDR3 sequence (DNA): TGTGCCAGCAGTTACTCAGGGACCACTAACTATGGCTACACCTTC. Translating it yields CASSYSGTTNYGYTF.

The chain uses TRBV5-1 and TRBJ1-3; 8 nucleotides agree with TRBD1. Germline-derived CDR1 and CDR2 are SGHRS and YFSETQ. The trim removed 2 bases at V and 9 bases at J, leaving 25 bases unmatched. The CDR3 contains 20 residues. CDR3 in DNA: TGCGCCAGCAGCTTCAACCCTGGACAGGGCCTCGCCGGGTCAGGAGGCACCATATATTTT. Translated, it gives CASSFNPGQGLAGSGGTIYF.

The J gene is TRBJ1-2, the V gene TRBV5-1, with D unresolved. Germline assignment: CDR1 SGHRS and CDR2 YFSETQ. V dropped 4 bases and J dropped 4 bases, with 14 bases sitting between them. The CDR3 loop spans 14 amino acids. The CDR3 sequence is CASSPLSTSYGYTF. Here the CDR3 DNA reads TGCGCCAGCAGCCCCCTTAGTACCTCCTATGGCTACACCTTC.

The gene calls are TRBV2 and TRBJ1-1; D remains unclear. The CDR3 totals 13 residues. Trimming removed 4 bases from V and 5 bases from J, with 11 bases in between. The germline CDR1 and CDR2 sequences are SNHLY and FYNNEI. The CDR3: CASSGTGLTEAFF. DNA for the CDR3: TGTGCCAGCAGTGGCACGGGGTTGACTGAAGCTTTCTTT.

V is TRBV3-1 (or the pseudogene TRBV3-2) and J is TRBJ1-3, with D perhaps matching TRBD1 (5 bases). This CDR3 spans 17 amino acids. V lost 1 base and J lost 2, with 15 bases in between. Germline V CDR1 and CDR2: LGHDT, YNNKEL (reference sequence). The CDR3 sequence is CASSQGAGKNAGNTIYF. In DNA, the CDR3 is TGTGCCAGCAGCCAAGGGGCAGGGAAGAACGCTGGAAACACCATATATTTT.

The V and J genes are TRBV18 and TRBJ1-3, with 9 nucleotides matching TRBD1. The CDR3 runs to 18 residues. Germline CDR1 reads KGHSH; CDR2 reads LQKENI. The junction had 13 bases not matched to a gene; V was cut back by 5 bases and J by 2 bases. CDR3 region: CASSDRVQGALTGNTIYF. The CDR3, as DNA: TGTGCCAGCTCAGACCGCGTACAGGGGGCCCTTACTGGAAACACCATATATTTT.

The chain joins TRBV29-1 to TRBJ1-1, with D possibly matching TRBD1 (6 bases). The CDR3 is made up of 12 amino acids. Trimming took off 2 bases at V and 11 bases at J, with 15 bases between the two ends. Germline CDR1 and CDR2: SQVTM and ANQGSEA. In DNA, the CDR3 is TGCAGCGTTGAAATATCAGGGGTAGAGGCTTTCTTT. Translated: CSVEISGVEAFF.

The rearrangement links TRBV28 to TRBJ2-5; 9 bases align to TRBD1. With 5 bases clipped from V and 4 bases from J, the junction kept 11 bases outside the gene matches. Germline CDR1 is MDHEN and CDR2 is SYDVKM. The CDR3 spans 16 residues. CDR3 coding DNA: TGTGCCAGCAGTGACTCCGGGACAGGGATCGGAGAGACCCAGTACTTC. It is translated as CASSDSGTGIGETQYF. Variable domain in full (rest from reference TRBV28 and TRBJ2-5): DVKVTQSSRYLVKRTGEKVFLECVQDMDHENMFWYRQDPGLGLRLIYFSYDVKMKEKGDIPEGYSVSREKKERFSLILESASTNQTSMYLCASSDSGTGIGETQYFGPGTRLLVL.

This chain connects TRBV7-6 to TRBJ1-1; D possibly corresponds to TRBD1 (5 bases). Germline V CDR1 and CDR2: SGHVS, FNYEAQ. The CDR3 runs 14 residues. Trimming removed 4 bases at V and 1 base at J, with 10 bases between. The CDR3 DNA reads TGTGCCAGCAGCTCAACCAGGGAGAACACTGAAGCTTTCTTT. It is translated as CASSSTRENTEAFF. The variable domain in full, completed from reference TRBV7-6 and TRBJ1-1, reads GAGVSQSPRYKVTKRGQDVALRCDPISGHVSLYWYRQALGQGPEFLTYFNYEAQQDKSGLPNDRFSAERPEGSISTLTIQRTEQRDSAMYRCASSSTRENTEAFFGQGTRLTVV.

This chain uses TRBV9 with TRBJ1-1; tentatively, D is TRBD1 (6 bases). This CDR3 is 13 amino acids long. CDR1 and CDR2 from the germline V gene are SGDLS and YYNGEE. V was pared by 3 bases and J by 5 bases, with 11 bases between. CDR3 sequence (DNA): TGTGCCAGCAGCGGAGGGGGAGTTACTGAAGCTTTCTTT. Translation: CASSGGGVTEAFF.

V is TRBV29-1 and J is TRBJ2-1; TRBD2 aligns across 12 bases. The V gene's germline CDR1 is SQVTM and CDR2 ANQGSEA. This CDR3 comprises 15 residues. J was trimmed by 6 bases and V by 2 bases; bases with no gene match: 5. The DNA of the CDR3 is TGCAGCGTTGAATCGCTAGCGGGGGGGACCAATGAGCAGTTCTTC. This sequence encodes CSVESLAGGTNEQFF.

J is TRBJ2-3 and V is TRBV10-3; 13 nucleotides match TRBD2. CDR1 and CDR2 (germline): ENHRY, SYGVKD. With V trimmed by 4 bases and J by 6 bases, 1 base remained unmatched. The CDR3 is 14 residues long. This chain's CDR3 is CAISVLAGGDTQYF. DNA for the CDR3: TGTGCCATCAGTGTACTAGCGGGAGGGGATACGCAGTATTTT.

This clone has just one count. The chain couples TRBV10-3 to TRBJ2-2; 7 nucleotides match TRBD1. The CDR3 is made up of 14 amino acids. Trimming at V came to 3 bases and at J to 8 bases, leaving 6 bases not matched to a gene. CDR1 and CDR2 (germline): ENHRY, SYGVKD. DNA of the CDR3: TGTGCCATCAGTGACGCAGGGGGAAGAGGGGAGCTGTTTTTT. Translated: CAISDAGGRGELFF.

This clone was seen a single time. The CDR3 here is CSASSGLETQYF. Here the CDR3 DNA reads TGCAGTGCTAGTAGTGGCTTGGAGACCCAGTACTTC. The chain employs TRBV20-1 and TRBJ2-5; D remains ambiguous. The CDR3 covers 12 residues. Trimming took off 3 bases at V and 5 bases at J, with 10 bases between the two ends. The germline gives CDR1 DFQATT, CDR2 SNEGSKA (reference sequence).

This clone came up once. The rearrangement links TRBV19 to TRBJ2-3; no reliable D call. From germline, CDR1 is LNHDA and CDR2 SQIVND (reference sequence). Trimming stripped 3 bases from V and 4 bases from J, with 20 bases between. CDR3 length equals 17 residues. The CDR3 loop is CASSIPVRRAPSDTQYF. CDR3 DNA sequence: TGTGCCAGTAGTATCCCTGTCCGGAGAGCCCCGTCAGATACGCAGTATTTT.

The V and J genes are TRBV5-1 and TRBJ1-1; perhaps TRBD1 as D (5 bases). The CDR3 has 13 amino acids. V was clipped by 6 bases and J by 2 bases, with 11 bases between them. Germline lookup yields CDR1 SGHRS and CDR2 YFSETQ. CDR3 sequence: CASTTGTNTEAFF. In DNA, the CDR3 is TGCGCCAGCACCACCGGGACCAACACTGAAGCTTTCTTT.

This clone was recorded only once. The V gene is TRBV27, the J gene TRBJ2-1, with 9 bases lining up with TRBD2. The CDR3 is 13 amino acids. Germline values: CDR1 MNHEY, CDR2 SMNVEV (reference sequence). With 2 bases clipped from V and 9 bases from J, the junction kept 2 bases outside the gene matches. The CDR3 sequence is CASSLVAGVEQFF. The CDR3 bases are TGTGCCAGCAGTTTAGTAGCGGGAGTTGAGCAGTTCTTC.